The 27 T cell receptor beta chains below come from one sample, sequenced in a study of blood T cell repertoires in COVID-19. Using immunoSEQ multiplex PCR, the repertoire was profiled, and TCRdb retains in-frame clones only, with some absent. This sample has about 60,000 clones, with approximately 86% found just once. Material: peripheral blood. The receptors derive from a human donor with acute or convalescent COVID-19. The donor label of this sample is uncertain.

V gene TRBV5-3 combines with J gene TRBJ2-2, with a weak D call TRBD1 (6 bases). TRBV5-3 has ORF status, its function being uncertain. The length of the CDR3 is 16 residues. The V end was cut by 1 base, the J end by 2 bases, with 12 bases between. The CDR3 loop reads CARSLIRGSNTGELFF. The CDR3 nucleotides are TGTGCCAGAAGCTTGATCAGGGGAAGCAACACCGGGGAGCTGTTTTTT.

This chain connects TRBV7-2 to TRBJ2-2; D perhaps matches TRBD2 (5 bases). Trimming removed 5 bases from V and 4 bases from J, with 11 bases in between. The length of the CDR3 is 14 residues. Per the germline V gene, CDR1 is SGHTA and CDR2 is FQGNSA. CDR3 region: CASSHGGLTGELFF. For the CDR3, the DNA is TGTGCCAGCAGCCACGGAGGACTCACCGGGGAGCTGTTTTTT.

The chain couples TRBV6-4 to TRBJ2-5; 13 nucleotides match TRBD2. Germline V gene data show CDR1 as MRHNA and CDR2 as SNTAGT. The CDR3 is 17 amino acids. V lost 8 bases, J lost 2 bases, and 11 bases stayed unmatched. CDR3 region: CASPGTSGVTSQETQYF. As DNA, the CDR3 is TGTGCCAGCCCCGGGACTAGCGGGGTCACAAGTCAAGAGACCCAGTACTTC.

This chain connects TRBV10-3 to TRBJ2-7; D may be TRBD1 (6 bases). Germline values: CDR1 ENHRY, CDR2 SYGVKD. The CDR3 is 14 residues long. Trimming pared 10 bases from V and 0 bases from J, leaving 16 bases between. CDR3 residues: CASNRDTLSYEQYF. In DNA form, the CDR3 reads TGTGCCAGCAACCGGGACACCCTCTCCTACGAGCAGTACTTC.

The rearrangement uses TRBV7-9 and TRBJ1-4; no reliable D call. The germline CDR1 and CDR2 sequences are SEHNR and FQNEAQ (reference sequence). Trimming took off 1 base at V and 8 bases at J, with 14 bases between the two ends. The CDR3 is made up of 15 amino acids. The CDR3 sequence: CASSLEAGLGEKLFF. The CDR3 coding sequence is TGTGCCAGCAGCTTAGAAGCGGGGTTAGGCGAAAAACTGTTTTTT.

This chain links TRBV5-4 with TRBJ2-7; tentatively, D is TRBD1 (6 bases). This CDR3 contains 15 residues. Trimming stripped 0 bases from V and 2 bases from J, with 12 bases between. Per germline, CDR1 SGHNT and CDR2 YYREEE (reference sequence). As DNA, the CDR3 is TGTGCCAGCAGCTTGGCTCACGGACAGACCTACGAGCAGTACTTC. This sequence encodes CASSLAHGQTYEQYF.

For the CDR3, the DNA is TGTGCCAGCAGCTTAAACAAAGGAGATTCACCCCTCCACTTT. It codes for CASSLNKGDSPLHF. The chain links TRBV7-2 to TRBJ1-6; D remains unclear. V gave up 2 bases and J gave up 8 bases, with 10 bases separating them. The length of the CDR3 is 14 residues. CDR1 and CDR2 (germline): SGHTA, FQGNSA.

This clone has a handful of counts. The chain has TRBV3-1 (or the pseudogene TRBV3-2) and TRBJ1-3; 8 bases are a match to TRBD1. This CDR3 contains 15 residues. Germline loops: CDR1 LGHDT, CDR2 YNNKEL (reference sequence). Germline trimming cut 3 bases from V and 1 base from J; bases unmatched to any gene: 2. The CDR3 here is CASSQDRVSGNTIYF. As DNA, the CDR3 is TGTGCCAGCAGCCAGGACAGGGTTTCTGGAAACACCATATATTTT.

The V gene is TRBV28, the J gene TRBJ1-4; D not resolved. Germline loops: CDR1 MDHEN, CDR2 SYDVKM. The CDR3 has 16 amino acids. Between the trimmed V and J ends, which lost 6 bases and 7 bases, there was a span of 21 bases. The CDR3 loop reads CASSLTRGRGFEKLFF. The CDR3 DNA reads TGTGCCAGCAGCCTCACCCGGGGAAGAGGTTTTGAAAAACTGTTTTTT.

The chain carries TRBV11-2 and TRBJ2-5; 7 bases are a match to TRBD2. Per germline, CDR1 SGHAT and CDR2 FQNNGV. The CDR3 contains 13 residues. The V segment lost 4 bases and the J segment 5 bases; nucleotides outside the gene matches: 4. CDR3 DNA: TGTGCCAGCAGCTCTACCGGGGGGGAGACCCAGTACTTC. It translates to CASSSTGGETQYF.

The CDR3 nucleotides are TGTGCCAGTAGTCCGGGGACAGGCTACTCTGGAAACACCATATATTTT. It yields the protein CASSPGTGYSGNTIYF. The chain employs TRBV19 and TRBJ1-3; 8 nucleotides line up with TRBD1. Germline assignment: CDR1 LNHDA and CDR2 SQIVND (reference sequence). The CDR3 is 16 amino acids. The trim removed 5 bases at V and 0 bases at J, leaving 6 bases unmatched.

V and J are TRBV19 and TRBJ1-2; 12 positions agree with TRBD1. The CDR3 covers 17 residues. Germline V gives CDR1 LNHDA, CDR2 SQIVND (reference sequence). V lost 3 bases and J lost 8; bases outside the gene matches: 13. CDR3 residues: CASSILYLGQGARGYTF. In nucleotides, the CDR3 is TGTGCCAGTAGTATTCTATACCTGGGACAGGGGGCGCGGGGCTACACCTTC.

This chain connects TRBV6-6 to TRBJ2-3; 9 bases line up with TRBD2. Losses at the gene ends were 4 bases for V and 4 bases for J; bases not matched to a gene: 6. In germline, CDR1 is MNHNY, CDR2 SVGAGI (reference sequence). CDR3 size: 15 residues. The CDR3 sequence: CASSFLAGVADTQYF. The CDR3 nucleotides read TGTGCCAGCAGTTTTTTAGCGGGAGTTGCAGATACGCAGTATTTT.

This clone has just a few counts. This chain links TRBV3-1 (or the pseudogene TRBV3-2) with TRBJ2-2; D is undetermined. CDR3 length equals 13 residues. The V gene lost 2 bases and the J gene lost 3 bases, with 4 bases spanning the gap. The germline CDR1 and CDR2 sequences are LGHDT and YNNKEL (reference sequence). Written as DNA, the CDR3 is TGTGCCAGCAGCCAATCGTACACCGGGGAGCTGTTTTTT. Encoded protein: CASSQSYTGELFF.

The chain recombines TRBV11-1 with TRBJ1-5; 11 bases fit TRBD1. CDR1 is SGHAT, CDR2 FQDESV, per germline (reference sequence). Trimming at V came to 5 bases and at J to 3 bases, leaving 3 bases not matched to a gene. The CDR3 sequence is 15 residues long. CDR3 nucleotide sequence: TGTGCCAGCAGCAGGGACAGGGGGTACAATCAGCCCCAGCATTTT. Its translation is CASSRDRGYNQPQHF.

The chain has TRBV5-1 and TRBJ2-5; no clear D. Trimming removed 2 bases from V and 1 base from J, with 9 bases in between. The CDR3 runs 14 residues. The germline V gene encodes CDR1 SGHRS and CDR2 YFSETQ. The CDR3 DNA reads TGCGCCAGCAGCTTAGGTAGACTCCAAGAGACCCAGTACTTC. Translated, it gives CASSLGRLQETQYF.

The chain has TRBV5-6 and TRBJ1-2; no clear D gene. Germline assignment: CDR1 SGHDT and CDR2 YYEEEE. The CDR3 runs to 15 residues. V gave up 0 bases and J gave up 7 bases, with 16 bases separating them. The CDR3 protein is CASSLGSVLSGGYTF. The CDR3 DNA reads TGTGCCAGCAGCTTGGGGTCAGTTCTTTCGGGTGGCTACACCTTC.

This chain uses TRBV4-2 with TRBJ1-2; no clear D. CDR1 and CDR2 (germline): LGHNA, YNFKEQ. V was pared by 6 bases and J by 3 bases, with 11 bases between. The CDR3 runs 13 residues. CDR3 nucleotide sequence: TGTGCCAGCAGTCCCTCGCAGGACTATGGCTACACCTTC. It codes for CASSPSQDYGYTF.

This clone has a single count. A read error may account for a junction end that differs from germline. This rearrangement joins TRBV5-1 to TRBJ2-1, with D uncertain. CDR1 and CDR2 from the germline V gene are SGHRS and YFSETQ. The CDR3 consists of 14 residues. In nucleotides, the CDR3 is TGCGCCAGCACCCCCTGGTCCCCCTATAATGAGCAGTTCTTC. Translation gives CASTPWSPYNEQFF. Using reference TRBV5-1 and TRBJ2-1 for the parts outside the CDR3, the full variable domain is KAGVTQTPRYLIKTRGQQVTLSCSPISGHRSVSWYQQTPGQGLQFLFEYFSETQRNKGNFPGRFSGRQFSNSRSEMNVSTLELGDSALYLCASTPWSPYNEQFFGPGTRLTVL.

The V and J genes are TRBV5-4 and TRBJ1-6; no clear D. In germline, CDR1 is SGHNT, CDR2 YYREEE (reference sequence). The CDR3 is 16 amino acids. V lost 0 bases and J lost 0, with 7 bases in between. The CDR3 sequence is CASSLEPSSYNSPLHF. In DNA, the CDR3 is TGTGCCAGCAGCTTGGAGCCTAGCTCCTATAATTCACCCCTCCACTTT.

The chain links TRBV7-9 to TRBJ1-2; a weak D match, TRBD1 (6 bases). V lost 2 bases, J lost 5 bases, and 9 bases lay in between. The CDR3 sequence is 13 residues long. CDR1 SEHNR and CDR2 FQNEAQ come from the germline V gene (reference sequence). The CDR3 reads CASSLSTGYGYTF. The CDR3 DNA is TGTGCCAGCAGCTTAAGTACAGGGTATGGCTACACCTTC.

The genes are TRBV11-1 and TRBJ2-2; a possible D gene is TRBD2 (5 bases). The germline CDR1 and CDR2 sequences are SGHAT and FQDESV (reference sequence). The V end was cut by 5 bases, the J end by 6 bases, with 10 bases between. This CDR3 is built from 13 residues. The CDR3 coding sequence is TGTGCCAGCAGCCCCGCGAGGGCCGGGGAGCTGTTTTTT. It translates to CASSPARAGELFF.

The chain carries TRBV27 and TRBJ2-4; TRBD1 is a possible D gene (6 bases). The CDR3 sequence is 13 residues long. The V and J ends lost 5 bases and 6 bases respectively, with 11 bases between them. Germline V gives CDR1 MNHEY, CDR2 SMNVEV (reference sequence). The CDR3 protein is CASSVQGTNIQYF. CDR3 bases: TGTGCCAGCAGTGTACAGGGTACAAACATTCAGTACTTC.

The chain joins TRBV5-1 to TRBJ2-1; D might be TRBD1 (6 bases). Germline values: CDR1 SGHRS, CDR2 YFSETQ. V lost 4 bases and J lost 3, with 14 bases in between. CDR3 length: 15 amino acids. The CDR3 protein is CASSQTAGVYNEQFF. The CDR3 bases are TGCGCCAGCAGCCAAACCGCAGGGGTCTACAATGAGCAGTTCTTC.

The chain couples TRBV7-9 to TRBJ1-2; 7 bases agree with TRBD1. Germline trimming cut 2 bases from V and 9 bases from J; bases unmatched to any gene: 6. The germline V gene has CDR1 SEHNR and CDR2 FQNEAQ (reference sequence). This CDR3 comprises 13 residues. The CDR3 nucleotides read TGTGCCAGCAGCTTATTAGCAGGGGGTCGCTACACCTTC. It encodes CASSLLAGGRYTF.

CDR3 sequence reads: CASSHGQGPYNTEAFF. The DNA for the CDR3 is TGCGCCAGCAGCCACGGACAGGGGCCTTATAACACTGAAGCTTTCTTT. This rearrangement joins TRBV5-1 to TRBJ1-1, with TRBD1 matching over 9 bases. Trimming cost V 4 bases and J 2 bases; bases outside gene matches: 9. Germline V gene data show CDR1 as SGHRS and CDR2 as YFSETQ. The CDR3 has 16 amino acids.

Here the CDR3 reads CAWSSGTGAFNQPQHF. DNA of the CDR3: TGTGCCTGGAGTTCCGGGACAGGGGCCTTCAATCAGCCCCAGCATTTT. The chain joins TRBV30 to TRBJ1-5; TRBD1 aligns across 10 bases. CDR1 GTSNPN and CDR2 SVGIG come from the germline V gene (reference sequence). The CDR3 length is 16 residues. The trim removed 2 bases at V and 3 bases at J, leaving 7 bases unmatched.